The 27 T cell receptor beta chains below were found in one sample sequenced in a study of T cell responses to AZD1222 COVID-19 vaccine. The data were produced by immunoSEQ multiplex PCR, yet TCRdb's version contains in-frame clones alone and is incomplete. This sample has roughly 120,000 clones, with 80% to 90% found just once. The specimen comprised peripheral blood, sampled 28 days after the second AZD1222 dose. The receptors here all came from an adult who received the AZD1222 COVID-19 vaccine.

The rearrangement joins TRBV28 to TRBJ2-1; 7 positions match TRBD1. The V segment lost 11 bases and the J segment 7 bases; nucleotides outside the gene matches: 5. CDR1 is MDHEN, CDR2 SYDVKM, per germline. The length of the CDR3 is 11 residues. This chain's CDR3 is CASDRVNEQFF. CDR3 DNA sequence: TGTGCCTCCGACAGGGTAAATGAGCAGTTCTTC.

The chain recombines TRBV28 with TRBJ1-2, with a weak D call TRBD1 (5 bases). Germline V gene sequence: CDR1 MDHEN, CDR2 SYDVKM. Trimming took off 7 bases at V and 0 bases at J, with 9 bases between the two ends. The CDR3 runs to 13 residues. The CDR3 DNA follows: TGTGCCAGCATTGACAGTTCTAACTATGGCTACACCTTC. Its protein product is CASIDSSNYGYTF.

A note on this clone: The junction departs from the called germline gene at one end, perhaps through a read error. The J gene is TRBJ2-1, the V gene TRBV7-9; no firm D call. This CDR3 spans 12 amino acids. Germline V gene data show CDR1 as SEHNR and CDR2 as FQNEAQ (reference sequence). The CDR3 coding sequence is TGTGCCAGCAGTTTAGTTGAGTATGAGCAGTTCTTC. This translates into CASSLVEYEQFF.

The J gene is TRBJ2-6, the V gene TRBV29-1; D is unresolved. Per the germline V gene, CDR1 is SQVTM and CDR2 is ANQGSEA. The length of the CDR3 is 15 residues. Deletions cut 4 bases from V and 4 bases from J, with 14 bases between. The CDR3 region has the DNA TGCAGCGTTGTAGGACCCGAGGCGGGGGCCAACGTCCTGACTTTC. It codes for CSVVGPEAGANVLTF.

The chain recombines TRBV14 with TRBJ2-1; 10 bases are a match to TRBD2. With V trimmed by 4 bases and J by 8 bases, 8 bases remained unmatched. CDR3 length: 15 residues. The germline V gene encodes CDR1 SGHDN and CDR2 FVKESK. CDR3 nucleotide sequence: TGTGCCAGCAGCCCCCTAGCGGGAGAGGGGCATGAGCAGTTCTTC. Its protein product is CASSPLAGEGHEQFF.

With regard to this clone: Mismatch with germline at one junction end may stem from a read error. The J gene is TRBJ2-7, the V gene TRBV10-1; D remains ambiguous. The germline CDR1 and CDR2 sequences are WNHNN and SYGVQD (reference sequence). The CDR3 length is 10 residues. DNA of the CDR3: TGCGCCAGCAGTGAGTCAGGGAACAAATTC. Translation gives CASSESGNKF.

CDR3 nucleotide sequence: TGTGCCAGCAGCGACTCACTTGGGGGGCCCTACGAGCAGTACTTC. It translates to CASSDSLGGPYEQYF. The V gene is TRBV14, the J gene TRBJ2-7; the D call may be TRBD1 or TRBD2 (6 bases each). The CDR3 covers 15 residues. The V gene lost 5 bases and the J gene lost 2 bases, with 16 bases spanning the gap. Per germline, CDR1 SGHDN and CDR2 FVKESK.

The CDR3 here is CASSLSPGNTEAFF. In DNA form, the CDR3 reads TGCGCCAGCAGCTTGTCCCCAGGGAACACTGAAGCTTTCTTT. The chain links TRBV5-1 to TRBJ1-1; D uncertain. From germline, CDR1 is SGHRS and CDR2 YFSETQ. The CDR3 has 14 amino acids. Between the trimmed V and J ends, which lost 1 base and 1 base, there was a span of 8 bases.

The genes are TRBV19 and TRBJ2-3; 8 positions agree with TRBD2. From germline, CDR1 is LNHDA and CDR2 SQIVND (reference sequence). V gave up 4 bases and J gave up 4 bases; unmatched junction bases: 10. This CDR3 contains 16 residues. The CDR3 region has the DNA TGTGCCAGTAGTAGGGCAGCGGGGGCTAGATCAGATACGCAGTATTTT. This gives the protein CASSRAAGARSDTQYF.

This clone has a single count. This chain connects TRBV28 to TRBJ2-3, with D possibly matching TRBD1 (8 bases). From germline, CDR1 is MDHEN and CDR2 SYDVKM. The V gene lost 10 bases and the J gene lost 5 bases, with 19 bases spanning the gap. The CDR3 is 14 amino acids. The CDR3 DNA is TGTGCCATCCAGGGGGCGGGAGAACGAGATACGCAGTATTTT. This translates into CAIQGAGERDTQYF. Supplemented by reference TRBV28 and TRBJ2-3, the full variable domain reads DVKVTQSSRYLVKRTGEKVFLECVQDMDHENMFWYRQDPGLGLRLIYFSYDVKMKEKGDIPEGYSVSREKKERFSLILESASTNQTSMYLCAIQGAGERDTQYFGPGTRLTVL.

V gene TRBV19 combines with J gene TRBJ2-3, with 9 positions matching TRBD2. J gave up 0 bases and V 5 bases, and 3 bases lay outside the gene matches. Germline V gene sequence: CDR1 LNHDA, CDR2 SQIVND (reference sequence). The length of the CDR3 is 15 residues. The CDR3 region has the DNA TGTGCCAGTAGTTGGCTAGCGGGGAGCACAGATACGCAGTATTTT. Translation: CASSWLAGSTDTQYF.

Here the CDR3 reads CASSYSGGRYGYTF. The CDR3 nucleotides read TGTGCCAGCAGTTACTCAGGGGGCCGCTATGGCTACACCTTC. The V call is TRBV6-5, the J call TRBJ1-2; 7 nucleotides agree with TRBD1. The CDR3 totals 14 residues. Germline V gene sequence: CDR1 MNHEY, CDR2 SVGAGI. V trimming: 0 bases; J trimming: 4 bases; junction bases outside the gene matches: 2.

CDR3 sequence: CASSYGTGVNTEAFF. The CDR3 coding sequence is TGTGCCAGCAGTTACGGCACAGGGGTGAACACTGAAGCTTTCTTT. This chain connects TRBV6-5 to TRBJ1-1; 7 nucleotides align to TRBD1. Germline CDR1 is MNHEY and CDR2 is SVGAGI. The ends lost 2 bases at V and 0 bases at J; junction bases unmatched: 3. CDR3 length: 15 residues.

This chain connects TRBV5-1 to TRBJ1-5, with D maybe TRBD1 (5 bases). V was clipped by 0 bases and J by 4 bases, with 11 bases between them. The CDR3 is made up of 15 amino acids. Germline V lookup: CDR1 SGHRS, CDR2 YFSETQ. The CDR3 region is CASSLVGATNQPQHF. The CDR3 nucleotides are TGCGCCAGCAGCTTGGTAGGGGCTACGAATCAGCCCCAGCATTTT.

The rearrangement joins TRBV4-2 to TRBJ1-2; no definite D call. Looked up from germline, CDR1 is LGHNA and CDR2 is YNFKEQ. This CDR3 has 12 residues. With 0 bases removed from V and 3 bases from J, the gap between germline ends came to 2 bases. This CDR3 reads CASSQDHYGYTF. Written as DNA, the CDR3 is TGTGCCAGCAGCCAAGACCACTATGGCTACACCTTC.

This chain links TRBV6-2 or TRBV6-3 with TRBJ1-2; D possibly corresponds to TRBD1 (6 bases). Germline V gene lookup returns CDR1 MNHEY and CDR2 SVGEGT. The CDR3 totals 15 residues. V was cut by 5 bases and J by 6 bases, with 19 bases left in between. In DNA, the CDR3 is TGTGCCAGCAGTCTCACTCACGCCACAGGGCATGGCTACACCTTC. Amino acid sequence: CASSLTHATGHGYTF.

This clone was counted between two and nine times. This CDR3 reads CASSEVGPLREQYF. CDR3 DNA sequence: TGTGCCAGCAGCGAGGTTGGACCCTTACGCGAGCAGTACTTC. The genes are TRBV3-1 (or the pseudogene TRBV3-2) and TRBJ2-7; D uncertain. Germline V CDR1 and CDR2: LGHDT, YNNKEL (reference sequence). The ends were cut back, 5 bases at V and 6 bases at J, with 17 bases in the middle. This CDR3 comprises 14 residues.

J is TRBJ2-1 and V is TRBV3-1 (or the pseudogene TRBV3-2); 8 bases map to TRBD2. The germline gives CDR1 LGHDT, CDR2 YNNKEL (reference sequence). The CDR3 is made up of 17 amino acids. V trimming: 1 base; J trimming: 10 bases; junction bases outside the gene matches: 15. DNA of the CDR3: TGTGCCAGCAGCCAAGCGGGAGGGCCTACAACTTGGAGCGAGCAGTTCTTC. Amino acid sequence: CASSQAGGPTTWSEQFF.

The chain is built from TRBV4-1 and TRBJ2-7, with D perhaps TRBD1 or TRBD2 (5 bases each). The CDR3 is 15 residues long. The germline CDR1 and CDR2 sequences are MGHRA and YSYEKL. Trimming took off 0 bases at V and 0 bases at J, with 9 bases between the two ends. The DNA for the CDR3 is TGCGCCAGCAGCCAAGATAGAGGGACCTCCTACGAGCAGTACTTC. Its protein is CASSQDRGTSYEQYF.

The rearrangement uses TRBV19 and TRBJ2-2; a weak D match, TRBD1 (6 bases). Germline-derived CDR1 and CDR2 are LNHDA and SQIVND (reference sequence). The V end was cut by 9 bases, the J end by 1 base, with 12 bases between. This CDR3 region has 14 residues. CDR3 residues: CASASTGNTGELFF. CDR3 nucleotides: TGTGCCAGCGCGTCGACAGGGAACACCGGGGAGCTGTTTTTT.

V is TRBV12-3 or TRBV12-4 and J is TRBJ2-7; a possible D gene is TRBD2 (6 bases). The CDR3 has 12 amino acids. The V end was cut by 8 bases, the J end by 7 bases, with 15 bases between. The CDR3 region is CASAPSAMEQYF. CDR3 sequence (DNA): TGTGCCAGCGCGCCTAGCGCGATGGAGCAGTACTTC.

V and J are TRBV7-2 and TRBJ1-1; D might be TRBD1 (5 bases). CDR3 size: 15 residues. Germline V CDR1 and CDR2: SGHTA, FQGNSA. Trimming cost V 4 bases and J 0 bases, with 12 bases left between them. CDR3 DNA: TGTGCCAGCAGCTCCTCGGGGGGTCTGAACACTGAAGCTTTCTTT. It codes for CASSSSGGLNTEAFF.

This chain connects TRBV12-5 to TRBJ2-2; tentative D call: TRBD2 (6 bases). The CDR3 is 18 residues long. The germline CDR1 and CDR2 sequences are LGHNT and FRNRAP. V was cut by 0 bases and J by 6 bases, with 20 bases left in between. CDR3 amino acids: CASGLVRERLVVAGELFF. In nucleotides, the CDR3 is TGTGCTAGTGGTTTGGTACGGGAGAGACTAGTCGTCGCCGGGGAGCTGTTTTTT.

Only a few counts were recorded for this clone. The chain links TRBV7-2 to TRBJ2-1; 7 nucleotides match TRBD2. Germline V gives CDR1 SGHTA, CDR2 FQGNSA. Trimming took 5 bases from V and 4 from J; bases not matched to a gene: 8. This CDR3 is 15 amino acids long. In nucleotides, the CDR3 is TGTGCCAGCAGCACCTCCGGGACTAAATACAATGAGCAGTTCTTC. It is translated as CASSTSGTKYNEQFF.

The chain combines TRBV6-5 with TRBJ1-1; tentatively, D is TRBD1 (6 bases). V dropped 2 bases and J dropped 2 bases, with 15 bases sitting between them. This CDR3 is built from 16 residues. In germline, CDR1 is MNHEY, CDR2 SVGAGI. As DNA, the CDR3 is TGTGCCAGCAGTTACGATGGGGGGCGCCGAAACACTGAAGCTTTCTTT. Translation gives CASSYDGGRRNTEAFF.

The CDR3 protein is CASSLVAGFGNEQFF. DNA of the CDR3: TGTGCCAGCAGCTTAGTAGCGGGATTCGGGAATGAGCAGTTCTTC. This chain joins TRBV11-2 and TRBJ2-1, with 8 bases aligning to TRBD2. The CDR3 has 15 residues. The J segment lost 7 bases and the V segment lost 1 base, leaving 6 bases of the junction unmatched. Germline V CDR1 and CDR2: SGHAT, FQNNGV.

Here the CDR3 DNA reads TGTGCCAGCAGTTACCTTGGCCAGGTCGGGAATGAGCAGTTCTTC. Translation: CASSYLGQVGNEQFF. The gene calls are TRBV6-5 and TRBJ2-1, with D unresolved. This CDR3 is 15 amino acids long. V was shortened by 2 bases and J by 7 bases, with 15 bases between the two germline ends. Germline CDR1 is MNHEY and CDR2 is SVGAGI.